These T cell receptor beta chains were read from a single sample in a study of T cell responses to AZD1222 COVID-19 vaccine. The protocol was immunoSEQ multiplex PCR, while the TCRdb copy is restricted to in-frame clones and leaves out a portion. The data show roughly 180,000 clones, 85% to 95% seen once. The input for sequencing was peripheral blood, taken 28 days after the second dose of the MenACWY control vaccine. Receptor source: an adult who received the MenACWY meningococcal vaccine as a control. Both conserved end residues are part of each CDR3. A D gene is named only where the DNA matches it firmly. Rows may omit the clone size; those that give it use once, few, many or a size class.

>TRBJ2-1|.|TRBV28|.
CASSLVPSEQFF
TGTGCCAGCAGCCTCGTCCCCTCGGAGCAGTTCTTC
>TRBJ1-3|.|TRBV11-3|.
CASSFTGGTGNTIYF
TGTGCCAGCAGCTTTACAGGAGGAACTGGAAACACCATATATTTT
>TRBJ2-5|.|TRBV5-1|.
CASSSQQRETQYF
TGCGCCAGCAGCTCCCAACAAAGGGAGACCCAGTACTTC
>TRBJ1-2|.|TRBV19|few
CASSTYGTGYGYTF
TGTGCCAGTAGCACATACGGGACGGGCTATGGCTACACCTTC
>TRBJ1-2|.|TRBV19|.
CASSPRRTHHSYGYTF
TGTGCCAGTAGTCCCCGACGTACTCATCACTCCTATGGCTACACCTTC
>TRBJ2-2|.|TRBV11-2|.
CASSLWGGPGELFF
TGTGCCAGCAGCTTATGGGGAGGCCCCGGGGAGCTGTTTTTT
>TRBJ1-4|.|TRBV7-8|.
CASSFGHEANEKLFF
TGTGCCAGCAGCTTCGGGCACGAAGCTAATGAAAAACTGTTTTTT
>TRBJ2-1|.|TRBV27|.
CASSFSGLARYRNEQFF
TGTGCCAGCAGTTTCAGCGGGCTAGCCAGATACAGGAATGAGCAGTTCTTC
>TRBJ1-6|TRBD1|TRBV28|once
CASSFRQGVNSPLHF
TGTGCCAGCAGTTTCAGACAGGGAGTTAATTCACCCCTCCACTTT
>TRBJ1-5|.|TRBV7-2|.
CASSVGTNQPQHF
TGTGCCAGCAGCGTTGGGACAAATCAGCCCCAGCATTTT
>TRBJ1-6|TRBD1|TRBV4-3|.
CASSQDPTGSTSPLHF
TGCGCCAGCAGCCAAGATCCGACAGGGAGTACTTCACCCCTCCACTTT
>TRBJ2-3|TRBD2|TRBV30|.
CAWSGGGDTQYF
TGTGCCTGGAGTGGGGGGGGAGATACGCAGTATTTT
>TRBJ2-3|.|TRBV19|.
CASSILQGNTDTQYF
TGTGCCAGTAGTATTCTCCAGGGTAACACAGATACGCAGTATTTT